This TCR beta chain was identified during a study of vaccination and CD4 T cells after COVID-19. About the study: Overlapping spike peptides served as the stimulus for the cells. These peptides came from SARS-CoV-2 and from the common cold coronaviruses HCoV-NL63, HCoV-OC43 and HCoV-229E. Study-level results: There was no significant change from 21 to 38 median reactive clonotypes.

The CDR3 is made up of 13 amino acids. The V gene's germline CDR1 is DFQATT and CDR2 SNEGSKA (reference sequence). Trimming removed 2 bases at V and 2 bases at J, with 9 bases between. Cultured CD4+ T-cell DNA underwent Oncomine TCR Beta short-read sequencing. Each CDR3 protein is one row after TCRdb ran MiXCR on the PCR reads. The table includes over 12,000 distinct CDR3 sequences, around 50% detected once. Indicated treatment: approximately 10-day PBMC culture with coronavirus spike peptide pools or control peptides (ViraFEST assay). With peptide pools, ViraFEST first expanded antigen-specific T cells and afterwards sequenced their TCRs. Positive PCR dates spanned March to December 2020, predating US Alpha, Beta and Delta variants. Notes on this clonotype: Its antigen is unknown.

The sample was cultured CD4+ T cells from blood, taken after SARS-CoV-2 vaccination. The chain has TRBV20-1 and TRBJ1-2; the D gene is possibly TRBD1 (6 bases). This receptor was obtained from a human donor with COVID-19. The CDR3 nucleotides read TGCAGTGCTAGACTCGGACAGAACTATGGCTACACCTTC. Amino acid sequence: CSARLGQNYGYTF.